The clone carrying this T cell receptor (beta chain) was picked up many times. Trimming took off 0 bases at V and 0 bases at J, with 15 bases between the two ends. Germline CDR1 MGHRA, CDR2 YSYEKL. CDR3 length: 17 residues. This record comes from a study of blood T cells in healthy people across ages. Then a second PCR, running roughly 6 to 11 cycles, was carried out with a sample-barcoded 5' primer and a J-beta primer mix. A single record per CDR3 protein comes from TCRdb applying MiXCR to the 5' RACE reads. The sample lists some 1.7 million distinct CDR3 sequences; 25% to 30% were seen once. The specimen sequenced was blood. The receptor was isolated from a woman aged 25-40 years in good health. The chain is built from TRBV4-1 and TRBJ2-7, with D tentatively TRBD1 (6 bases). This CDR3 reads CASSQEGAGRSSYEQYF. The CDR3 DNA sequence: TGCGCCAGCAGCCAAGAGGGGGCGGGTAGGAGCTCCTACGAGCAGTACTTC.